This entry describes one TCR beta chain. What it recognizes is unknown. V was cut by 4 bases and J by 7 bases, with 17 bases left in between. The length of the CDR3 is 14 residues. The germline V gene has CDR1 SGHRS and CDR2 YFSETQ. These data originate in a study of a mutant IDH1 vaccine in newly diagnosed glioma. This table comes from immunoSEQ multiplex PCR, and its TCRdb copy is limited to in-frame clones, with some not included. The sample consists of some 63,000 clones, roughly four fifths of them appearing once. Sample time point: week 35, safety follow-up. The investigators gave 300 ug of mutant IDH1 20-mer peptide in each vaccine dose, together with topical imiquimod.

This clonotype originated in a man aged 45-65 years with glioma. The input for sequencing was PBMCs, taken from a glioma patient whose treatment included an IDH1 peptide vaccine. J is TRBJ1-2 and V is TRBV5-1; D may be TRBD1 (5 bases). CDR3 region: CASSPGRDVGGYTF. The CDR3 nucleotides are TGCGCCAGCAGCCCGGGACGGGACGTGGGTGGCTACACCTTC.